The 7 T cell receptor beta chains below come from one sample, sequenced in a study of T-cell reconstitution after alpha-beta-depleted transplantation in children. Unique molecular identifiers were incorporated when the TCRbeta library was constructed. TCRdb reprocessed the PCR reads with MiXCR, giving one entry per CDR3 protein. The table records just over 350,000 distinct CDR3 sequences, approximately 12% of them present only once. The starting material was PBMCs, obtained from the stem cell graft. All receptors come from a human donor who donated a stem cell graft to a child with Fanconi anemia.

The V call is TRBV3-1, the J call TRBJ1-2; D is undetermined. The germline gives CDR1 LGHDT, CDR2 YNNKEL (reference sequence). The CDR3 is 13 amino acids. The V end lost 0 bases, the J end lost 10 bases, and 12 bases lay between the germline ends. Here the CDR3 reads CASSQDWTPVYTF. Written as DNA, the CDR3 is TGTGCCAGCAGCCAAGATTGGACTCCCGTCTACACCTTC.

The rearrangement links TRBV4-1 to TRBJ2-1, with no clear D. From germline, CDR1 is MGHRA and CDR2 YSYEKL. Trimming pared 5 bases from V and 0 bases from J, leaving 14 bases between. This CDR3 region has 16 residues. The CDR3 DNA reads TGCGCCAGCAGCTATCGCCCCAGTAGCTCCTACAATGAGCAGTTCTTC. Its protein product is CASSYRPSSSYNEQFF.

This clonotype occurred many times. This chain connects TRBV10-2 to TRBJ2-1; D remains ambiguous. Germline assignment: CDR1 WSHSY and CDR2 SAAADI. CDR3 length equals 12 residues. V shed 4 bases and J shed 7 bases, with 8 bases lying between them. The CDR3 DNA is TGCGCCAGCAGTGTGACGTGGAATGAGCAGTTCTTC. Its translation: CASSVTWNEQFF.

The gene calls are TRBV5-6 and TRBJ1-1; D gene ambiguous. The CDR3 is made up of 13 amino acids. V lost 0 bases and J lost 11, with 14 bases in between. CDR1 is SGHDT, CDR2 YYEEEE, per germline. This chain's CDR3 is CASSLGTDPEAFF. The CDR3 bases are TGTGCCAGCAGCTTGGGTACGGACCCGGAGGCTTTCTTT.

This clonotype was counted at least ten times. The chain uses TRBV7-9 and TRBJ1-2; no definite D call. Trimming took 5 bases from V and 0 from J, leaving 16 bases between them. The germline gives CDR1 SEHNR, CDR2 FQNEAQ (reference sequence). The length of the CDR3 is 16 residues. CDR3 DNA: TGTGCCAGCAGCACCGAAACAAAGCCTCCTAACTATGGCTACACCTTC. This sequence encodes CASSTETKPPNYGYTF.

V is TRBV20-1 and J is TRBJ1-2; D unclear. In germline, CDR1 is DFQATT, CDR2 SNEGSKA (reference sequence). V dropped 1 base and J dropped 2 bases, with 8 bases sitting between them. The CDR3 spans 13 residues. In DNA, the CDR3 is TGCAGTGCTAGAGGGGCAGCCAACTATGGCTACACCTTC. It codes for CSARGAANYGYTF.

In its sample, this clonotype was seen many times. The chain couples TRBV2 to TRBJ1-5; D gene uncertain. Germline V gene sequence: CDR1 SNHLY, CDR2 FYNNEI. Trimming shortened V by 6 bases and J by 3 bases, and 9 bases separated the two germline ends. This CDR3 is built from 13 residues. The DNA of the CDR3 is TGTGCCAGCAGATTAGAGTACAATCAGCCCCAGCATTTT. This translates into CASRLEYNQPQHF.